Each of the 5 T cell receptor beta chains below was sequenced from the same sample in a study of beta chain features in type 1 diabetes. The entirety of the isolated RNA underwent reverse transcription, so expressed TCRB transcripts were sequenced. TCRdb keeps only in-frame clones here, not all; method: immunoSEQ multiplex PCR. Of about 360,000 clones listed, around an eighth were seen once; the top ten hold around 0.01%. Study outcomes and limitations: There was a moderate but significant shortening of TCRB CDR3s in all four CD4+ subsets of Type 1 diabetes patients.

Their specific antigens are unknown. Sequencing was performed on naive CD4+ T cells from blood. The receptor source for this set is a woman aged 18-35 years with type 1 diabetes.

This clone was counted between two and nine times. This chain connects TRBV21-1 to TRBJ2-5; the table's D call, TRBD1, was not checked against the DNA. TRBV21-1 is marked as a pseudogene. This CDR3 is built from 14 residues. CDR3 DNA sequence: TGTGCCAGCAGCACAAGGGACAGGGTTGAGACCCAGTACTTC. It specifies CASSTRDRVETQYF.

The chain couples TRBV11-2 to TRBJ1-6, with a possible D match to TRBD1 (6 bases). Germline V gene sequence: CDR1 SGHAT, CDR2 FQNNGV. The CDR3 length is 15 residues. V was clipped by 1 base and J by 7 bases, with 11 bases between them. The CDR3 region has the DNA TGTGCCAGCAGCTTAGGTGCAGGGGCCAATTCACCCCTCCACTTT. Translation: CASSLGAGANSPLHF. Full variable domain (missing parts from reference TRBV11-2 and TRBJ1-6): EAGVAQSPRYKIIEKRQSVAFWCNPISGHATLYWYQQILGQGPKLLIQFQNNGVVDDSQLPKDRFSAERLKGVDSTLKIQPAKLEDSAVYLCASSLGAGANSPLHFGNGTRLTVT.

The J gene is TRBJ2-1, the V gene TRBV9; weak D call: TRBD1 (5 bases). The CDR3 covers 14 residues. Trimming pared 0 bases from V and 10 bases from J, leaving 14 bases between. Germline CDR1 reads SGDLS; CDR2 reads YYNGEE. The CDR3 region is CASSVARQSMEQFF. The CDR3 DNA reads as TGTGCCAGCAGCGTAGCCCGACAGTCTATGGAGCAGTTCTTC.

V and J are TRBV4-1 and TRBJ2-7, with 7 bases aligning to TRBD1. This CDR3 is built from 16 residues. Trimming at V came to 1 base and at J to 2 bases, leaving 8 bases not matched to a gene. Germline V lookup: CDR1 MGHRA, CDR2 YSYEKL. The CDR3: CASSQAQGGQAYEQYF. CDR3 in DNA: TGCGCCAGCAGCCAAGCACAGGGTGGACAGGCCTACGAGCAGTACTTC.

This clone was seen a handful of times. This chain uses TRBV10-3 with TRBJ1-4; possible D gene TRBD1, 5 bases. V gave up 4 bases and J gave up 5 bases, with 17 bases separating them. CDR1 ENHRY and CDR2 SYGVKD come from the germline V gene. The CDR3 loop spans 16 amino acids. CDR3 DNA sequence: TGTGCCATCAGTGCAGCCAGGGCGGTCGGGAATGAAAAACTGTTTTTT. Translated: CAISAARAVGNEKLFF.